The 9 T cell receptor beta chains below come from one sample, sequenced in a study of T cell repertoires in cytomegalovirus infection. MiXCR was run by TCRdb on the reads, yielding one entry per CDR3 protein. This table holds hundreds of thousands of distinct CDR3 sequences, around 9.6% found once. The specimen sequenced was PBMCs. These receptors all stem from a human donor in good health (CMV status not recorded). Some clones in this sample may be carry-over from other donors' samples.

This clonotype has ten or more counts. The V and J genes are TRBV7-8 and TRBJ1-5; D is unresolved. The ends were cut back, 0 bases at V and 9 bases at J, with 12 bases in the middle. The CDR3 is 14 residues long. Germline CDR1 reads SGHVS; CDR2 reads FQNEAQ. The CDR3 DNA follows: TGTGCCAGCAGCTTAGCAGGAACAGTCAGGCCCCAGCATTTT. It codes for CASSLAGTVRPQHF.

This clonotype was seen ten or more times. The chain joins TRBV7-8 to TRBJ2-7, with 7 bases lining up with TRBD2. V dropped 5 bases and J dropped 2; count of bases not matched to a gene: 9. Germline V CDR1 and CDR2: SGHVS, FQNEAQ. The length of the CDR3 is 15 residues. CDR3 nucleotide sequence: TGTGCCAGCAGCCTGGGGAGGGACTCCACCTACGAGCAGTACTTC. Translated: CASSLGRDSTYEQYF. Full variable domain (remainder filled in from reference TRBV7-8 and TRBJ2-7): GAGVSQSPRYKVAKRGQDVALRCDPISGHVSLFWYQQALGQGPEFLTYFQNEAQLDKSGLPSDRFFAERPEGSVSTLKIQRTQQEDSAVYLCASSLGRDSTYEQYFGPGTRLTVT.

The table lists this clonotype with many counts. J is TRBJ1-1 and V is TRBV6-1; D perhaps matches TRBD1 (5 bases). Germline values: CDR1 MNHNS, CDR2 SASEGT. Trimming took 3 bases from V and 3 from J, leaving 23 bases between them. CDR3 size: 18 residues. Here the CDR3 DNA reads TGTGCCAGCAGTGAGATCCGGGACGCGACTCCAAGGGACACTGAAGCTTTCTTT. Protein: CASSEIRDATPRDTEAFF.

There are many counts of this clonotype. V is TRBV7-4 and J is TRBJ2-7, with D tentatively TRBD1 (5 bases). Germline assignment: CDR1 SGHVT and CDR2 SQSDAQ. The V end lost 5 bases, the J end lost 2 bases, and 22 bases lay between the germline ends. CDR3 length: 17 residues. CDR3 nucleotides: TGTGCCAGCAGCGTAATGGGCGCGCTTGACAGCACCTACGAGCAGTACGTC. Its translation is CASSVMGALDSTYEQYV.

This clonotype was recorded at least ten times. This rearrangement joins TRBV9 to TRBJ1-5, with D unresolved. The ends were cut back, 4 bases at V and 0 bases at J, with 11 bases in the middle. This CDR3 is built from 15 residues. The V gene's germline CDR1 is SGDLS and CDR2 YYNGEE. DNA of the CDR3: TGTGCCAGCAGCCAGGACCCATTTAGCAATCAGCCCCAGCATTTT. Its protein is CASSQDPFSNQPQHF.

About this clonotype: Just one base apart from a much larger clone, this may be a read error. The chain has TRBV20-1 and TRBJ2-5; D might be TRBD1 (7 bases). This CDR3 has 12 amino acids. The germline gives CDR1 DFQATT, CDR2 SNEGSKA (reference sequence). The CDR3 sequence is CSCQGGQETQCF. CDR3 DNA sequence: TGCAGTTGCCAGGGGGGCCAAGAGACCCAGTGCTTC.

As concerns this clonotype: A much larger clone differs by one base, so this may be a read error. The chain combines TRBV14 with TRBJ2-1; tentatively, D is TRBD1 (6 bases). The CDR3 is 14 residues long. Per the germline V gene, CDR1 is SGHDN and CDR2 is FVKESK. Deletions cut 4 bases from V and 8 bases from J, with 15 bases between. In DNA, the CDR3 is TGTGCCAGCAGCCGACCGGACAGTTACGATGAGCAGTTCTTC. The encoded protein is CASSRPDSYDEQFF.

This clonotype was found many times. The rearrangement uses TRBV20-1 and TRBJ2-1; 7 bases line up with TRBD2. In germline, CDR1 is DFQATT, CDR2 SNEGSKA (reference sequence). The length of the CDR3 is 18 residues. The ends lost 3 bases at V and 0 bases at J; junction bases unmatched: 14. For the CDR3, the DNA is TGCAGTGCTAGTCTCCGTTTGCGGGGGACGAGCTCCTACAATGAGCAGTTCTTC. Protein product: CSASLRLRGTSSYNEQFF.

The table lists this clonotype with many counts. This sequence joins TRBV25-1 and TRBJ2-1; D call uncertain. This CDR3 is built from 12 residues. Trimming removed 5 bases at V and 9 bases at J, with 11 bases between. Germline CDR1 is MGHDK and CDR2 is SYGVNS. The CDR3 loop reads CASSFDWREQFF. Written as DNA, the CDR3 is TGTGCCAGCAGTTTTGACTGGCGTGAGCAGTTCTTC.